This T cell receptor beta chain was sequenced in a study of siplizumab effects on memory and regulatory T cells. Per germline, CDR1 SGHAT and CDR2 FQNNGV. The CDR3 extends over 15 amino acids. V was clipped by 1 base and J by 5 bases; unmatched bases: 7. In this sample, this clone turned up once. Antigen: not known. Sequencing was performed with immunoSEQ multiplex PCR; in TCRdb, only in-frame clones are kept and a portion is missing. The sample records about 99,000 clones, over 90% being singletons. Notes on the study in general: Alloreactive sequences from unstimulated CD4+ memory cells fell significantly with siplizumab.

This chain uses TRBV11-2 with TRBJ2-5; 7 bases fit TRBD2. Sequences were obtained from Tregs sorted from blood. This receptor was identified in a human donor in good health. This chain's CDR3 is CASSLASGLYETQYF. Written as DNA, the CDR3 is TGTGCCAGCAGCTTAGCTAGCGGACTATATGAGACCCAGTACTTC.